A single sample is the source of the 16 T cell receptor beta chains below, sequenced in a study of control samples from healthy donors and cancer patients. Sequencing used immunoSEQ multiplex PCR; TCRdb keeps in-frame clones, though not all of them. The top ten clones hold 0.85% to 1.4% of a sample with tens of thousands of clones, around 96% of them seen once. The sequenced sample was blood. The source is a young woman in good health.

V usage is TRBV19 and J usage is TRBJ1-2; TRBD1 aligns across 9 bases. Per the germline V gene, CDR1 is LNHDA and CDR2 is SQIVND (reference sequence). The CDR3 contains 15 residues. The V and J ends lost 5 bases and 4 bases, in that order; junction bases with no gene match: 8. The CDR3 region has the DNA TGTGCCAGTAGTGCCTGGGACAGGGCGGGCTATGGCTACACCTTC. Its translation: CASSAWDRAGYGYTF.

V is TRBV10-3 and J is TRBJ1-5; a possible D gene is TRBD1 (5 bases). Per germline, CDR1 ENHRY and CDR2 SYGVKD. Trimming took off 6 bases at V and 4 bases at J, with 10 bases between the two ends. This CDR3 has 13 residues. CDR3 DNA sequence: TGTGCCATCAGGGGGACCACGAATCAGCCCCAGCATTTT. Translating gives CAIRGTTNQPQHF.

The rearrangement links TRBV5-1 to TRBJ1-4; 7 bases agree with TRBD1. The CDR3 covers 15 residues. The V gene end was trimmed by 0 bases and the J gene end by 6 bases; junction bases not matched to a gene: 5. Germline lookup yields CDR1 SGHRS and CDR2 YFSETQ. The CDR3 loop is CASSLEGAYYEKLFF. The CDR3 region has the DNA TGCGCCAGCAGCTTGGAGGGGGCGTATTATGAAAAACTGTTTTTT.

This clone was recorded once. The chain links TRBV15 to TRBJ1-2; D gene unclear. Germline lookup yields CDR1 LNHNV and CDR2 YYDKDF (reference sequence). V was shortened by 6 bases and J by 7 bases, with 15 bases between the two germline ends. The CDR3 runs to 13 residues. The CDR3 reads CATREPASIGYTF. The CDR3 region has the DNA TGTGCCACCAGAGAACCAGCGTCTATTGGCTACACCTTC.

This clone was detected once. The chain recombines TRBV10-1 with TRBJ1-1, with 9 bases aligning to TRBD1. Germline V lookup: CDR1 WNHNN, CDR2 SYGVQD (reference sequence). The CDR3 runs to 14 residues. V was pared by 3 bases and J by 4 bases, with 3 bases of the junction left unmatched. The CDR3 bases are TGCGCCAGCAGTGATCCGGGACAGGGCACTGAAGCTTTCTTT. Its protein product is CASSDPGQGTEAFF.

The rearrangement links TRBV4-3 to TRBJ1-1, with D perhaps matching TRBD1 (5 bases). The ends were cut back, 0 bases at V and 2 bases at J, with 13 bases in the middle. From germline, CDR1 is LGHNA and CDR2 YSLEER. The length of the CDR3 is 16 residues. CDR3 region: CASSQDLQGPNTEAFF. CDR3 DNA: TGCGCCAGCAGCCAAGACCTCCAGGGTCCAAACACTGAAGCTTTCTTT.

The V call is TRBV12-3 or TRBV12-4, the J call TRBJ1-2; TRBD1 is a possible D gene (6 bases). The CDR3 spans 13 residues. V lost 6 bases, J lost 2 bases, and 10 bases lay in between. This CDR3 reads CASRSGANYGYTF. In nucleotides, the CDR3 is TGTGCCAGCAGGTCAGGGGCAAACTATGGCTACACCTTC.

The V gene is TRBV7-6, the J gene TRBJ1-3; 9 nucleotides line up with TRBD1. This CDR3 contains 16 residues. With V trimmed by 5 bases and J by 3 bases, 8 bases remained unmatched. CDR1 is SGHVS and CDR2 is FNYEAQ in the germline V gene. CDR3 coding DNA: TGTGCCAGCAGCCAGAACGGACAGGGGTATGGAAACACCATATATTTT. Amino acids: CASSQNGQGYGNTIYF.

The rearrangement uses TRBV9 and TRBJ2-3; 10 bases map to TRBD2. The germline gives CDR1 SGDLS, CDR2 YYNGEE. This CDR3 is 16 amino acids long. Germline trimming cut 0 bases from V and 2 bases from J; bases unmatched to any gene: 3. The CDR3 reads CASSVASGGPTDTQYF. CDR3 sequence (DNA): TGTGCCAGCAGCGTAGCTAGCGGGGGTCCCACAGATACGCAGTATTTT.

This clone came up once. CDR3 sequence: CASSLGWKVTEAFF. DNA for the CDR3: TGTGCCAGCAGCTTAGGTTGGAAGGTGACTGAAGCTTTCTTT. V and J are TRBV7-6 and TRBJ1-1; the D is unclear. The germline gives CDR1 SGHVS, CDR2 FNYEAQ. The CDR3 totals 14 residues. V dropped 1 base and J dropped 5 bases, with 11 bases sitting between them.

J is TRBJ2-7 and V is TRBV19; 7 positions agree with TRBD1. Germline V lookup: CDR1 LNHDA, CDR2 SQIVND (reference sequence). The junction had 12 bases not matched to a gene; V was cut back by 2 bases and J by 5 bases. The CDR3 covers 16 residues. The CDR3 nucleotides are TGTGCCAGTAGTATATTATACTCTGGGACAGAAAACGAGCAGTACTTC. Residues: CASSILYSGTENEQYF.

V gene TRBV6-1 combines with J gene TRBJ1-5; D not certain. Per the germline V gene, CDR1 is MNHNS and CDR2 is SASEGT. This CDR3 is 14 amino acids long. V dropped 0 bases and J dropped 14 bases, with 17 bases sitting between them. The CDR3 reads CASSEAGKRVIEHF. DNA of the CDR3: TGTGCCAGCAGTGAAGCGGGGAAAAGGGTAATCGAGCATTTT.

This clone is a singleton in its sample. The genes are TRBV7-8 and TRBJ1-1, with D possibly TRBD1 on 6 matching bases. The CDR3 spans 16 residues. V gave up 5 bases and J gave up 5 bases, with 21 bases separating them. Germline CDR1 reads SGHVS; CDR2 reads FQNEAQ. The CDR3 DNA follows: TGTGCCAGCAGCCCACTCATAGACACGAGGGGGACTGAAGCTTTCTTT. It is translated as CASSPLIDTRGTEAFF.

The CDR3 sequence: CASSQFGARSSYTF. CDR3 nucleotides: TGTGCCAGCAGCCAATTCGGGGCCCGGTCGAGCTACACCTTC. The chain is built from TRBV3-1 (or the pseudogene TRBV3-2) and TRBJ1-2; D might be TRBD1 (5 bases). With 2 bases removed from V and 9 bases from J, the gap between germline ends came to 16 bases. Germline values: CDR1 LGHDT, CDR2 YNNKEL (reference sequence). The CDR3 is made up of 14 amino acids.

The chain is built from TRBV7-8 and TRBJ2-7, with 10 bases that match TRBD2. Germline CDR1 is SGHVS and CDR2 is FQNEAQ. V was clipped by 3 bases and J by 5 bases; unmatched bases: 4. The CDR3 is 14 amino acids. This CDR3 is CASSFLAGVDEQYF. In DNA form, the CDR3 reads TGTGCCAGCAGCTTTCTAGCGGGGGTGGACGAGCAGTACTTC.

V is TRBV6-4 and J is TRBJ2-3, with D perhaps assigned TRBD1 or TRBD2 (5 bases each). Trimming shortened V by 0 bases and J by 2 bases, and 15 bases separated the two germline ends. Germline V gene data show CDR1 as MRHNA and CDR2 as SNTAGT. The CDR3 consists of 17 residues. This chain's CDR3 is CASSDSTGAGPTDTQYF. CDR3 coding DNA: TGTGCCAGCAGTGACTCGACCGGGGCTGGGCCCACAGATACGCAGTATTTT.